The clone carrying this T cell receptor (beta chain) was found a few times. Antigen specificity is unknown. One end of the junction is discordant with germline, which a read error may explain. The PCR employed 60 Vbeta primers together with 13 Jbeta primers. Generated by immunoSEQ multiplex PCR, the TCRdb table keeps only in-frame clones and is missing some. In the table there are some 110,000 clones, approximately 70% of which are singletons. This entry comes from a study of cytomegalovirus exposure and HLA in healthy donors. General observations from the study: A later analysis associated some 16,000 TCR beta sequences with HLA alleles at a 0.05 false discovery rate. The CMV antigen specificity of a few CMV-associated chains was confirmed through in vitro analysis. According to the study, 160 or so TCR beta chains were cytomegalovirus-associated. TCR beta V- and J-gene trimming was later associated with a missense DCLRE1C variant.

This CDR3 is built from 13 residues. Looked up from germline, CDR1 is SSHAT and CDR2 is FNYEAQ (reference sequence). The sequence came from a man aged 30-40 years in good health and CMV-seropositive. Sequenced material: PBMCs. The chain uses TRBV7-7 and TRBJ2-5; 8 bases match TRBD1. The CDR3 reads CASSFDRGETQYF. The CDR3 DNA sequence: TGTGCTAGCAGCTTTGACAGGGGAGAGACCCAGTACTTC. The full variable domain, rest sourced from reference TRBV7-7 and TRBJ2-5, is GAGVSQSPRYKVTKRGQDVTLRCDPISSHATLYWYQQALGQGPEFLTYFNYEAQPDKSGLPSDRFSAERPEGSISTLTIQRTEQRDSAMYRCASSFDRGETQYFGPGTRLLVL.